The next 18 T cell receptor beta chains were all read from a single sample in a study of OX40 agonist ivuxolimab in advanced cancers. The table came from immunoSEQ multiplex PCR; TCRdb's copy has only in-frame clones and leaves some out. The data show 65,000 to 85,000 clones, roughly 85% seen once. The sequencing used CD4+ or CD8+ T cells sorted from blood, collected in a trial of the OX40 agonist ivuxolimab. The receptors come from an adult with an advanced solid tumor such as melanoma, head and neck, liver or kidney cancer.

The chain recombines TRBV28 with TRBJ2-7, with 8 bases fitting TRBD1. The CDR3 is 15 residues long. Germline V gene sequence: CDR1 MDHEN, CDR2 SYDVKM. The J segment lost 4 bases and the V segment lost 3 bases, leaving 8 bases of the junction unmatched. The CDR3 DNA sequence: TGTGCCAGCAGTTTTCAGGGGGCCCTCCCTTACGAGCAGTACTTC. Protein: CASSFQGALPYEQYF.

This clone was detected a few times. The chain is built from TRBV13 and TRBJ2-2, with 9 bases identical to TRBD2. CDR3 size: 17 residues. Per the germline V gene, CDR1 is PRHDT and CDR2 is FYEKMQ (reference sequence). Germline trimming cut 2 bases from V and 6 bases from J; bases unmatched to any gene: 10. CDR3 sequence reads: CASSLPPGGRAAGELFF. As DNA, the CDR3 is TGTGCCAGCAGCTTACCACCGGGCGGGAGGGCCGCCGGGGAGCTGTTTTTT.

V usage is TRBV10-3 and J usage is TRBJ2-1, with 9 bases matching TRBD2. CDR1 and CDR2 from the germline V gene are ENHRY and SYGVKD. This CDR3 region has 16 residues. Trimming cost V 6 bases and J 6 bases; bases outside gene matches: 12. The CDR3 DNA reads TGTGCCATCAGCTACTTATCGGGACTAGCTAGCAATGAGCAGTTCTTC. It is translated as CAISYLSGLASNEQFF.

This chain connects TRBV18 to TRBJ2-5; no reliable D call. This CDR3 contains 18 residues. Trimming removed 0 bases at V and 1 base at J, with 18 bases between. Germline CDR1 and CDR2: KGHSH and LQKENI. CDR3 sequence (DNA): TGTGCCAGCTCACCACCGAGAGGCACAGCGATTCTCCAAGAGACCCAGTACTTC. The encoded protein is CASSPPRGTAILQETQYF.

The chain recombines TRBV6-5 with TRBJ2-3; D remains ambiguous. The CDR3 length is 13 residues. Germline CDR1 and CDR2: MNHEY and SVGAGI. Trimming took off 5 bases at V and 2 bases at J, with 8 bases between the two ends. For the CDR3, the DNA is TGTGCCAGCAGTGGGGTAACCACAGATACGCAGTATTTT. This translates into CASSGVTTDTQYF.

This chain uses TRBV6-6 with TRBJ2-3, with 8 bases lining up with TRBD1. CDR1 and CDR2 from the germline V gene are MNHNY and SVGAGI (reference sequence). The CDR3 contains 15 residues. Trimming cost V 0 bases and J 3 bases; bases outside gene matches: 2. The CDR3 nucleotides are TGTGCCAGCAGTTACTCCGGGACAGGTACAGATACGCAGTATTTT. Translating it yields CASSYSGTGTDTQYF.

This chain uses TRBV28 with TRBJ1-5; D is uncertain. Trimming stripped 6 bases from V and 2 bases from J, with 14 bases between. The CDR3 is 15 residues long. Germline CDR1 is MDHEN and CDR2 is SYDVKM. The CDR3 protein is CASSPLRQGNQPQHF. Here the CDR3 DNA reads TGTGCCAGCAGCCCCTTGCGGCAGGGCAATCAGCCCCAGCATTTT.

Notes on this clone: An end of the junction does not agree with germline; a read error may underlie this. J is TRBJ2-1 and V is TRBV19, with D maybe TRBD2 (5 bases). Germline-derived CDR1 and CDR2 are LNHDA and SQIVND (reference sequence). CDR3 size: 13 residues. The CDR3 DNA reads TGTGCCACTAGTCCCCGGGGCTACAATGAGCAGTTCTTC. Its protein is CATSPRGYNEQFF.

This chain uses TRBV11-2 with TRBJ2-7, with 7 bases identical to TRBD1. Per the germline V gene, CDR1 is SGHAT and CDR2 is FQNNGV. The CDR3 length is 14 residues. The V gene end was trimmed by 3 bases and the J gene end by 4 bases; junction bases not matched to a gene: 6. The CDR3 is CASSFTGVGYEQYF. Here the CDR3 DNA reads TGTGCCAGCAGCTTCACAGGGGTAGGTTACGAGCAGTACTTC.

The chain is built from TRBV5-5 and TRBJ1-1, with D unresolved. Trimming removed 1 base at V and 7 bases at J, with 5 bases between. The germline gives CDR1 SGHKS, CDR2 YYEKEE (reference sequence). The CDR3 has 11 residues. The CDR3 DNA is TGTGCCAGCAGCTTGAAAATTGAAGCTTTCTTT. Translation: CASSLKIEAFF.

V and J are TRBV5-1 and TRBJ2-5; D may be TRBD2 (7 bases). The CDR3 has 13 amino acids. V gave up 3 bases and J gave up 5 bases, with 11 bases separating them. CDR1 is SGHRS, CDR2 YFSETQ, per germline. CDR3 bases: TGCGCCAGCAGCTACAGGGAGGGCGAGACCCAGTACTTC. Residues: CASSYREGETQYF.

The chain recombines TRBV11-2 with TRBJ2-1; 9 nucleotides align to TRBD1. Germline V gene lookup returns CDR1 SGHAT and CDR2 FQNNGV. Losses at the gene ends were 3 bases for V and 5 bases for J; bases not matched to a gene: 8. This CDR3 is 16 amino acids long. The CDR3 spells CASSFSRGTGHNEQFF. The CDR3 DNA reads TGTGCCAGCAGCTTTTCCAGGGGGACAGGGCACAATGAGCAGTTCTTC.

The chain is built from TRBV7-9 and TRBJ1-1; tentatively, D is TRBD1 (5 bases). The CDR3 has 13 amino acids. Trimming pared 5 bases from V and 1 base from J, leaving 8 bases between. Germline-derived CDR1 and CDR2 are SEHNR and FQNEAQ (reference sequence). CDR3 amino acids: CASSRDSNTEAFF. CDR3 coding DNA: TGTGCCAGCAGCCGGGACTCGAACACTGAAGCTTTCTTT.

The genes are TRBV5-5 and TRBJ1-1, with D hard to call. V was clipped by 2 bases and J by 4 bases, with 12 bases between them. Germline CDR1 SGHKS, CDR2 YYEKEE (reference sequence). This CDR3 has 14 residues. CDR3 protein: CASSFTPWGTEAFF. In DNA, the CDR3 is TGTGCCAGCAGCTTCACGCCGTGGGGCACTGAAGCTTTCTTT.

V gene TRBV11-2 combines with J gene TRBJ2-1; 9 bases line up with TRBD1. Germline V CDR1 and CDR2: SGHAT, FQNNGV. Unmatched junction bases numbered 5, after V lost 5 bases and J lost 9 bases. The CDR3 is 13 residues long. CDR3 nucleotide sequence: TGTGCCAGCAGCCTCGGGACAGGGATTGAGCAGTTCTTC. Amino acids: CASSLGTGIEQFF.

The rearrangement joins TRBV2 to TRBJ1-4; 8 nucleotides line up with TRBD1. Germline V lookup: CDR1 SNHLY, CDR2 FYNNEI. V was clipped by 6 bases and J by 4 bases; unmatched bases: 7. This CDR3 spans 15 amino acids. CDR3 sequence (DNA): TGTGCCAGCAGAAAATGGGACAGGTTTAATGAAAAACTGTTTTTT. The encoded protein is CASRKWDRFNEKLFF.

The CDR3 loop reads CASSQRILEDLVNTEAFF. In nucleotides, the CDR3 is TGTGCCAGCTCACAACGGATCTTGGAGGATCTTGTGAACACTGAAGCTTTCTTT. This chain connects TRBV18 to TRBJ1-1; D uncertain. V was trimmed by 4 bases and J by 0 bases, leaving 21 bases between them. CDR3 length equals 18 residues. Germline V gives CDR1 KGHSH, CDR2 LQKENI.

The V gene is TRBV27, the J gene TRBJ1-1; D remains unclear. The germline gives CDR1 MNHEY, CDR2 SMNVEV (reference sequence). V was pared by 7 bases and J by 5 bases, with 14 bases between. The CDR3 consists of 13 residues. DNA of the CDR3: TGTGCCAGCAACGGTAGGTCGAGGACTGAAGCTTTCTTT. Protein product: CASNGRSRTEAFF.